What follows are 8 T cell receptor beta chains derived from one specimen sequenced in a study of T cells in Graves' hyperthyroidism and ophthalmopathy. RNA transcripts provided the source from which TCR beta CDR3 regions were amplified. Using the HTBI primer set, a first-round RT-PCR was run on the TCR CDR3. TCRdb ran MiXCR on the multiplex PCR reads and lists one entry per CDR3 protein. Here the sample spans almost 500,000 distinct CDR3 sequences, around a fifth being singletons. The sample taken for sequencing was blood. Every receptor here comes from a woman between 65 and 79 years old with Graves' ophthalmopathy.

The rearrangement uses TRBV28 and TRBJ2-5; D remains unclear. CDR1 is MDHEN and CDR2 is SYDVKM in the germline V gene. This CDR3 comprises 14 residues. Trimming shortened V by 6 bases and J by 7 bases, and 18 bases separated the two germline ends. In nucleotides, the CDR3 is TGTGCCAGCAGCCAAGCTTGGACCGTGGGGACCCAGTACTTC. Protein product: CASSQAWTVGTQYF.

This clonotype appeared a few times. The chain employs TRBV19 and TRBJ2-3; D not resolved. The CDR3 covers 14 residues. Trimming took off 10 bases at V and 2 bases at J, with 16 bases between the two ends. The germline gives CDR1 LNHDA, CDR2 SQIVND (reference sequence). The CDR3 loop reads CAIEDEALTDTQYF. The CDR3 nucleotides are TGTGCCATCGAGGACGAGGCCCTCACAGATACGCAGTATTTT.

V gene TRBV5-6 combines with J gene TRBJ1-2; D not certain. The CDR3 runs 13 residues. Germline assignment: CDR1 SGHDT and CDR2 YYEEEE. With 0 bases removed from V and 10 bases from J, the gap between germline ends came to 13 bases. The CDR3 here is CASSLGMRSIYTF. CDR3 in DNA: TGTGCCAGCAGCTTGGGAATGAGGAGTATCTACACCTTC. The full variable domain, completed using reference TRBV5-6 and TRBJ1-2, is DAGVTQSPTHLIKTRGQQVTLRCSPKSGHDTVSWYQQALGQGPQFIFQYYEEEERQRGNFPDRFSGHQFPNYSSELNVNALLLGDSALYLCASSLGMRSIYTFGSGTRLTVV.

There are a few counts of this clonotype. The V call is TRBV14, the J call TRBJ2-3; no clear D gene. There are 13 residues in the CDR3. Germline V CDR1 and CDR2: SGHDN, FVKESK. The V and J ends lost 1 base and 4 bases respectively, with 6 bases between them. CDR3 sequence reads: CASSQAGADTQYF. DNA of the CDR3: TGTGCCAGCAGCCAAGCTGGTGCAGATACGCAGTATTTT.

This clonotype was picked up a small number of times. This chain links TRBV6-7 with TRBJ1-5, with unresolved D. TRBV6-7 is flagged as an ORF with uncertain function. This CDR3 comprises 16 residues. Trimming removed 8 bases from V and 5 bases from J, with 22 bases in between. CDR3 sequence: CASRYKTGAVDQPQHF. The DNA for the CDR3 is TGTGCCAGCCGGTACAAAACCGGCGCCGTGGATCAGCCCCAGCATTTT.

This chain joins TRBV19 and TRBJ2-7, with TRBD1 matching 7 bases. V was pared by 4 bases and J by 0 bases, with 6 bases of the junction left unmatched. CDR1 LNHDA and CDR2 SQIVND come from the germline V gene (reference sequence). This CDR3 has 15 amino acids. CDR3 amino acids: CASSRTRDSSYEQYF. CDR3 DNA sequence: TGTGCCAGTAGTAGAACCCGGGACAGCTCCTACGAGCAGTACTTC. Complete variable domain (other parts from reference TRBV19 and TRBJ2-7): DGGITQSPKYLFRKEGQNVTLSCEQNLNHDAMYWYRQDPGQGLRLIYYSQIVNDFQKGDIAEGYSVSREKKESFPLTVTSAQKNPTAFYLCASSRTRDSSYEQYFGPGTRLTVT.

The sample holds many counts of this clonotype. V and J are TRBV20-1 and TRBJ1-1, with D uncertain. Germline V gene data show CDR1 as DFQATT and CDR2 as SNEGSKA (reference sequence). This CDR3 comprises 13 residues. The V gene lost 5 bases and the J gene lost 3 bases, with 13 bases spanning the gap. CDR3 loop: CSAADGLDTEAFF. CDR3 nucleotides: TGCAGTGCTGCCGACGGATTAGACACTGAAGCTTTCTTT.

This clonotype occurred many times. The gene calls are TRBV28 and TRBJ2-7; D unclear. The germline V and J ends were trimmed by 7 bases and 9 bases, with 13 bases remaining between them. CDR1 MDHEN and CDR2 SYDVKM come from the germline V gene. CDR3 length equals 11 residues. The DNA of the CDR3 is TGTGCCAGCACCTCTAACACCCTGCAGTACTTC. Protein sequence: CASTSNTLQYF.